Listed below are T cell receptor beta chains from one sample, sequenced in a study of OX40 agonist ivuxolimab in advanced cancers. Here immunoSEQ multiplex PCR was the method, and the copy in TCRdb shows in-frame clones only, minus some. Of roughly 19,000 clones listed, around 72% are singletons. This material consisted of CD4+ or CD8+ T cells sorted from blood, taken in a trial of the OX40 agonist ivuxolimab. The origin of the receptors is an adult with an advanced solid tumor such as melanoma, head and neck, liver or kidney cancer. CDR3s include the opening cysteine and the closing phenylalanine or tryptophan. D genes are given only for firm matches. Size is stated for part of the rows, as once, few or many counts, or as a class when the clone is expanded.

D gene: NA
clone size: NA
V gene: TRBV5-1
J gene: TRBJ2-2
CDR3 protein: CASSLEAGELFF
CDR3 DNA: TGCGCCAGCAGCTTGGAGGCCGGGGAGCTGTTTTTT

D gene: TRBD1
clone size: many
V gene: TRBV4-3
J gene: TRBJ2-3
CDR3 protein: CASSIDRVTDTQYF
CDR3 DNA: TGCGCCAGCAGCATAGACAGGGTAACAGATACGCAGTATTTT

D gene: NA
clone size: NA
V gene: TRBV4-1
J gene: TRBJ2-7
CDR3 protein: CASSQDSLQPYEQYF
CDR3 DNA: TGCGCCAGCAGCCAAGACTCTCTACAGCCCTACGAGCAGTACTTC

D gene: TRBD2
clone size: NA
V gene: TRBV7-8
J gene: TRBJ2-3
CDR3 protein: CASSFPQRGGVRTDTQYF
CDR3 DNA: TGTGCCAGCAGCTTCCCCCAGCGGGGGGGGGTGAGGACAGATACGCAGTATTTT

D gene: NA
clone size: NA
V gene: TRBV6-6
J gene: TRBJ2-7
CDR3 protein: CASSPEMEDYEQYF
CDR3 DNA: TGTGCCAGCAGTCCAGAGATGGAGGACTACGAGCAGTACTTC

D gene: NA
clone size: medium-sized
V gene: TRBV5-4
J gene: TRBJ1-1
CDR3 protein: CASSFVGQLNTEAFF
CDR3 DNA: TGTGCCAGCAGCTTCGTAGGGCAGTTAAACACTGAAGCTTTCTTT

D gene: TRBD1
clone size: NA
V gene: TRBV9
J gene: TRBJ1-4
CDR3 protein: CASSVTGQINEKLFF
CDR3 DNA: TGTGCCAGCAGCGTGACGGGACAGATAAATGAAAAACTGTTTTTT

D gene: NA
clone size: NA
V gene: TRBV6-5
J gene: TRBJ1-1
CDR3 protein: CASSADMDSTTEAFF
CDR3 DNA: TGTGCCAGCAGTGCAGACATGGACAGCACAACTGAAGCTTTCTTT

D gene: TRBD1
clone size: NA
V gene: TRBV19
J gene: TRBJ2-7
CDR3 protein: CASSMGQSYYEQYF
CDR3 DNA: TGTGCCAGTAGTATGGGACAGAGTTACTACGAGCAGTACTTC

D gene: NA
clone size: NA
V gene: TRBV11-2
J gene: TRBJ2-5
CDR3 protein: CASSPPGVETQYF
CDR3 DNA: TGTGCCAGCAGCCCCCCAGGGGTAGAGACCCAGTACTTC

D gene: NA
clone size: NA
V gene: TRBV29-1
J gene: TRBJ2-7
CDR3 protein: CSVEDRDKLSYEQYF
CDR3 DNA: TGCAGCGTTGAAGATCGGGACAAACTCTCCTACGAGCAGTACTTC

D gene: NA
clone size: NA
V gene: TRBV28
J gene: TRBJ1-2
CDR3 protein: CASSFLGIDGYTF
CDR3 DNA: TGTGCCAGCAGTTTCCTGGGAATTGATGGCTACACCTTC

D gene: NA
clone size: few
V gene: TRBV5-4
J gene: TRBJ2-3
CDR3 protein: CASSDGGGHPDTQYF
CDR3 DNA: TGTGCCAGCAGCGATGGGGGGGGCCACCCAGATACGCAGTATTTT

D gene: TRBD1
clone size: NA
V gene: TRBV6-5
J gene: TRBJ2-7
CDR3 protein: CASSPGTGGLNEQYF
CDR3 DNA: TGTGCCAGCAGTCCGGGGACAGGGGGTCTGAACGAGCAGTACTTC

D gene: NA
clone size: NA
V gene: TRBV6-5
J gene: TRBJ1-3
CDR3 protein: CASSYGTGSGNTIYF
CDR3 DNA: TGTGCCAGCAGTTACGGGACGGGTTCTGGAAACACCATATATTTT

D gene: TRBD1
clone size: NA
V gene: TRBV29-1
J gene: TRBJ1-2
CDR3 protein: CSVRAGGSYGYTF
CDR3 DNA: TGCAGCGTGCGGGCAGGGGGCAGCTATGGCTACACCTTC

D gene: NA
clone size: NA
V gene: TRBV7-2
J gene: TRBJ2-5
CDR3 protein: CASSLELVGETQYF
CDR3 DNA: TGTGCCAGCAGCTTAGAGCTAGTGGGGGAGACCCAGTACTTC

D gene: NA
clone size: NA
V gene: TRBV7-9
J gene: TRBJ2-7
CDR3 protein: CASSSPGAYEQYF
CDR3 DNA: TGTGCCAGCAGCTCCCCAGGGGCCTACGAGCAGTACTTC

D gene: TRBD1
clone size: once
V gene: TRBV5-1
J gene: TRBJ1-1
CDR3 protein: CASSFRDRGRKGTEAFF
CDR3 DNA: TGCGCCAGCAGCTTCCGGGACAGGGGGCGGAAGGGCACTGAAGCTTTCTTT

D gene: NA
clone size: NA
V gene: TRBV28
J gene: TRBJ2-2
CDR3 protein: CASSPLTGELFF
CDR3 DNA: TGTGCCAGCAGCCCACTGACCGGGGAGCTGTTTTTT

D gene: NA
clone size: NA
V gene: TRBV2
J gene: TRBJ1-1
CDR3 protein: CASSSTWTEAFF
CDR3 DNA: TGTGCCAGCAGCTCAACGTGGACTGAAGCTTTCTTT

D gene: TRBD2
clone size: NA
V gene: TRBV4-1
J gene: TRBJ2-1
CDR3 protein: CASSQRLAGRIYNEQFF
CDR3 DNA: TGCGCCAGCAGCCAAAGACTAGCGGGACGAATATACAATGAGCAGTTCTTC

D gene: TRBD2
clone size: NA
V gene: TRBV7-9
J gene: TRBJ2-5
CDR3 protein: CASSQNSGEETQYF
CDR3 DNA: TGTGCCAGCAGCCAAAATAGCGGGGAGGAGACCCAGTACTTC

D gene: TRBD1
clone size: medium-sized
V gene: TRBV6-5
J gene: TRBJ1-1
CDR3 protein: CASSWTGPRSGAFF
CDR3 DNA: TGTGCCAGCAGTTGGACAGGGCCGAGATCCGGGGCTTTCTTT

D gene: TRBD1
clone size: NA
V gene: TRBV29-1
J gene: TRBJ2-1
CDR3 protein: CSVEGTGAYNEQFF
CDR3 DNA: TGCAGCGTTGAGGGGACAGGGGCCTACAATGAGCAGTTCTTC

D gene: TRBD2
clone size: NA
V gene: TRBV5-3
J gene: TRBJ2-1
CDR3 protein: CASSQAGFINEQFF
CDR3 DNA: TGTGCCAGCAGCCAAGCGGGGTTCATCAATGAGCAGTTCTTC

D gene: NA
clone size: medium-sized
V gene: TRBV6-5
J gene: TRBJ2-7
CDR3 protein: CASSYSISGNSREQYF
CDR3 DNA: TGTGCCAGCAGTTACTCGATATCGGGAAACAGCCGCGAGCAGTACTTC

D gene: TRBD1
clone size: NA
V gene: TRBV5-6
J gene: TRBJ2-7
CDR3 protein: CASSLGTGDEQYF
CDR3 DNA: TGTGCCAGCAGCTTAGGGACAGGGGACGAGCAGTACTTC

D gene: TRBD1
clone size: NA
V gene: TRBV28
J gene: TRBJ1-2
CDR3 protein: CASSRQGARYTF
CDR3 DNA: TGTGCCAGCAGCAGACAGGGGGCTCGCTACACCTTC

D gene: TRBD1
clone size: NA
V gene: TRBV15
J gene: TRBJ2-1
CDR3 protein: CATSRAGTGVYNEQFF
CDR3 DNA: TGTGCCACCAGCAGAGCCGGGACAGGAGTCTACAATGAGCAGTTCTTC

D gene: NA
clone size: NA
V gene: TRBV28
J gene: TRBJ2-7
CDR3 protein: CASTPPPGRHSYEQYF
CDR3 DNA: TGTGCCAGCACCCCCCCGCCGGGCAGACACTCCTACGAGCAGTACTTC

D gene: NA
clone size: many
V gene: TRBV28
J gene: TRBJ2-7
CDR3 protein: CASSLLPSEPYEQYF
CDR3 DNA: TGTGCCAGCAGTTTACTACCATCAGAACCCTACGAGCAGTACTTC

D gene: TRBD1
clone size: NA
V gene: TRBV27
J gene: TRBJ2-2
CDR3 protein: CASSFVDRGAGELFF
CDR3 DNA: TGTGCCAGCAGTTTCGTGGACAGGGGGGCCGGGGAGCTGTTTTTT

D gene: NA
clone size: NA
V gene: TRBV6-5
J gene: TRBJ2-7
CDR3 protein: CASTDPGISYEQYF
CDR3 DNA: TGTGCCAGCACCGACCCAGGTATCTCCTACGAGCAGTACTTC

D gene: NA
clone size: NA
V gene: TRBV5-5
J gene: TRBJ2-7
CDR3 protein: CASSFGYLGSSYEQYF
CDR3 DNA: TGTGCCAGCAGCTTCGGCTACCTCGGCTCCTCCTACGAGCAGTACTTC

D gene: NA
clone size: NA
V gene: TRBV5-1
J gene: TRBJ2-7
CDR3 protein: CASSLTTGWYEQYF
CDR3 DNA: TGCGCCAGCAGCTTGACCACAGGGTGGTACGAGCAGTACTTC

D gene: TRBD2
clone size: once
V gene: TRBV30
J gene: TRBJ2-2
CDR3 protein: CAGRVERGGITGELFF
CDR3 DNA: TGTGCCGGGAGGGTGGAGCGGGGGGGCATCACCGGGGAGCTGTTTTTT

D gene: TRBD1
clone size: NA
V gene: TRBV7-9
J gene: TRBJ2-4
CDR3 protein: CASSDPGQGKNIQYF
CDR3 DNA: TGTGCCAGCAGCGACCCGGGACAGGGAAAAAACATTCAGTACTTC

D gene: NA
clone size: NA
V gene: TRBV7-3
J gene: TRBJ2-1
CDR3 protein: CASSQEPGNPYNEQFF
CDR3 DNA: TGCGCCAGCAGCCAAGAGCCGGGCAACCCCTACAATGAGCAGTTCTTC

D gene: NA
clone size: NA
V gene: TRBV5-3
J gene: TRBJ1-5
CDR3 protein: CASSPTPSSNQPQHF
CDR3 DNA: TGTGCCAGCAGCCCCACGCCGAGTAGCAATCAGCCCCAGCATTTT

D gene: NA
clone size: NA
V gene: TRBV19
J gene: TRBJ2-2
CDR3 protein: CASSIGSRDRRGTGELFF
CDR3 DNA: TGTGCCAGTAGTATCGGTTCGCGGGACAGACGGGGCACCGGGGAGCTGTTTTTT

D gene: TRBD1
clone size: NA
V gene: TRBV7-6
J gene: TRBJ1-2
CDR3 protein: CASSGDSFYGYTF
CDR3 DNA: TGTGCCAGCAGCGGGGACAGTTTCTATGGCTACACCTTC

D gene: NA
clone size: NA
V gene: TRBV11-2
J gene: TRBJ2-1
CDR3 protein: CASSLAAGSNNEQFF
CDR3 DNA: TGTGCCAGCAGCTTGGCCGCAGGGAGTAACAATGAGCAGTTCTTC

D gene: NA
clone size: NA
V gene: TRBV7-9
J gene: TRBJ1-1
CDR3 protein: CASSPARVTTEAFF
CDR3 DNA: TGTGCCAGCAGCCCTGCTCGGGTGACGACTGAAGCTTTCTTT

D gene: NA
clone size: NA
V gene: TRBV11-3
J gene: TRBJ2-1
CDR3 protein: CASSYDSGNEQFF
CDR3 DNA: TGTGCCAGCAGCTACGATTCGGGGAATGAGCAGTTCTTC

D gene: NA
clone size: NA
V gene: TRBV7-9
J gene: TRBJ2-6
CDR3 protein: CASSTSGANVLTF
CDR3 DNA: TGTGCCTCTAGTACCTCTGGGGCCAACGTCCTGACTTTC